A selection of T cell receptor beta chains follows, all from one sample in a study of immune heterogeneity within non-small cell lung tumors. TCRdb re-analysed the multiplex PCR reads in MiXCR, keeping a single row per CDR3 protein. The table has about 15,000 distinct CDR3 sequences, 28% seen once; the top ten hold around 5.3%. Sequencing used lung tumor tissue. These receptors came from a man in his forties or fifties with non-small cell lung cancer. CDR3s include the opening cysteine and the closing phenylalanine or tryptophan. The D gene is left open where the match is weak. For some rows the clone size is stated as once, few or many, or as a class when expanded; others skip it.

>NA|NA|TRBJ2-3|TRBV5-4
TGTGCCAGCAGCTTGACAGGCCGGGTGGGCACAGATACGCAGTATTTT
CASSLTGRVGTDTQYF
>NA|TRBD1|TRBJ1-2|TRBV30
TGTGCCTGGAGTATCGGACAGGGTCGCAGCTATGGCTACACCTTC
CAWSIGQGRSYGYTF
>few|TRBD1|TRBJ2-7|TRBV4-1
TGCGCCAGCAGCCACCCCTTTGGGACAGAGGAGCAGTACTTC
CASSHPFGTEEQYF
>medium-sized|TRBD2|TRBJ2-1|TRBV6-2/TRBV6-3
TGTGCGACCACCGCGGGAGTCGGTGAGCAGTTCTTC
CATTAGVGEQFF
>many|NA|TRBJ1-3|TRBV28
TGTGCCAGCAGGTCCGGGACCGTGATAAACACCATATATTTT
CASRSGTVINTIYF
>medium-sized|TRBD1|TRBJ1-1|TRBV19
TGTGCCAGTAGTATGCGGACAGGGGGTGGCACTGAAGCTTTCTTT
CASSMRTGGGTEAFF
>many|TRBD1|TRBJ1-6|TRBV4-1
TGCGCCAGCAGCCAAGAAGGGACAGGGGGCCTACCCCTCCACTTT
CASSQEGTGGLPLHF
>NA|TRBD1|TRBJ1-5|TRBV18
TGTGCCAGCTCACCCGGACAGGGCGTTTGTAGCAATCAGCCCCAGCATTTT
CASSPGQGVCSNQPQHF
>many|TRBD1|TRBJ2-1|TRBV4-1
TGCGCCAGCAGTCTGGACAGGGGGAGTGGCAATGAGCAGTTCTTC
CASSLDRGSGNEQFF
>many|NA|TRBJ2-1|TRBV11-3
TGTGCCACCAGTGGCCAGGGAATATTTGACAATGAGCAGTTCTTC
CATSGQGIFDNEQFF
>many|NA|TRBJ1-5|TRBV6-1
TGTGCCAGCAGTGACCCAGGGATCGGGCCCCAGCATTTT
CASSDPGIGPQHF
>medium-sized|NA|TRBJ2-1|TRBV20-1
TGCAGTGCTCCATCTGGAGCGGTCTACAATGAGCAGTTCTTC
CSAPSGAVYNEQFF
>NA|TRBD2|TRBJ2-3|TRBV27
TGTGCCAGCAGTCCGGGACTAGCGGAAAGCACAGATACGCAGTATTTT
CASSPGLAESTDTQYF
>few|NA|TRBJ1-4|TRBV5-8
TGTGCCAGCAGCCGCCAGTTAACCTCGGGATCAACTAATGAAAAACTGTTTTTT
CASSRQLTSGSTNEKLFF
>medium-sized|NA|TRBJ1-1|TRBV10-1
TGCGCCAGCAGCACCACACAGGGGAACACTGAAGCTTTCTTT
CASSTTQGNTEAFF
>many|NA|TRBJ1-2|TRBV2
TGTGCCACCGCATACGGAGCTAACTATGGCTACACCTTC
CATAYGANYGYTF
>NA|NA|TRBJ2-5|TRBV10-3
TGTGCCATCAGTGAGGGGGTAATTGAGGAGACCCAGTACTTC
CAISEGVIEETQYF
>medium-sized|NA|TRBJ1-5|TRBV24-1
TGTGCCACCAGTCAGGGATATAGCAATCAGCCCCAGCATTTT
CATSQGYSNQPQHF
>NA|TRBD1|TRBJ2-5|TRBV6-1
TGTGCCAGCAGCAGGGGGCCCCCGTACCAAGAGACCCAGTACTTC
CASSRGPPYQETQYF
>NA|NA|TRBJ2-3|TRBV27
TGTGCCACCCGACGGGAGTTCACAGATACGCAGTATTTT
CATRREFTDTQYF
>few|NA|TRBJ2-2|TRBV16
TGTGCCAGCAGCCAAGTCCTGATAGTGGACACCGGGGAGCTGTTTTTT
CASSQVLIVDTGELFF
>few|NA|TRBJ1-2|TRBV11-1
TGTGCCAGCAGCCCGCACCGCGGGGGGGATAGGTCTGGCTACACCTTC
CASSPHRGGDRSGYTF
>once|TRBD2|TRBJ2-3|TRBV7-2
TGTGCCAGCAACTCCCACCAGCGGGAGATTTATACGCAGTATTTT
CASNSHQREIYTQYF
>many|TRBD1|TRBJ1-4|TRBV20-1
TGCAGTGCTAGGGGACAGGGGGCTAATAATGAAAAACTGTTTTTT
CSARGQGANNEKLFF
>medium-sized|NA|TRBJ1-2|TRBV5-1
TGCGCCAGCAGCTTGGGAGACATCCCCTATGGCTACACCTTC
CASSLGDIPYGYTF
>NA|NA|TRBJ2-6|TRBV9
TGTGCCAGCAGCGCCACGACCACTTCTGGGGCCAACGTCCTGACTTTC
CASSATTTSGANVLTF
>medium-sized|NA|TRBJ2-1|TRBV5-5
TGTGCCAGCAGTGCGGTCAGTCCCAATGAGCAGTTCTTC
CASSAVSPNEQFF
>few|NA|TRBJ1-5|TRBV2
TGTGCCAGCAGGGCGGGGACGAGCAATCAGCCCCAGCATTTT
CASRAGTSNQPQHF
>many|TRBD1|TRBJ2-1|TRBV12-3/TRBV12-4
TGTGCCAGCACCCGGGACAGGGGCTTCGGTGAGCAGTTCTTC
CASTRDRGFGEQFF
>few|NA|TRBJ2-2|TRBV6-1
TGTGCCACTCAGGGGAGTTGGGCCTCGGGCACCGGGGAGCTGTTTTTT
CATQGSWASGTGELFF
>many|TRBD2|TRBJ2-1|TRBV10-1
TGCGCCAGCAGTGAGTCACTAGCGATAACCTACAATGAGCAGTTCTTC
CASSESLAITYNEQFF
>NA|NA|TRBJ2-6|TRBV5-4
TGTGCCAGCAGCTTGGGGAAAGGGTCGAGTGGGGCCAACGTCCTGACTTTC
CASSLGKGSSGANVLTF
>NA|TRBD1|TRBJ2-7|TRBV4-2
TGTGCCAGCAGCCCCTCGGTCTGGACAGGAGCCTACGAGCAGTACTTC
CASSPSVWTGAYEQYF
>many|NA|TRBJ2-1|TRBV28
TGTGCCAGCAGTCTGAATTGGGGCTCCAATGAGCAGTTCTTC
CASSLNWGSNEQFF
>medium-sized|NA|TRBJ2-7|TRBV7-8
TGTGCCAGCAGCTTAGCAGAGGGAGTTTCCTACGAGCAGTACTTC
CASSLAEGVSYEQYF
>medium-sized|TRBD2|TRBJ2-7|TRBV20-1
TGCAGTGCTTCCGCGTTAGCGGGGTCCTACGAGCAGTACTTC
CSASALAGSYEQYF
>few|NA|TRBJ2-3|TRBV2
TGTGCCAGCACCCGACTAGGACGCACAGATACGCAGTATTTT
CASTRLGRTDTQYF
>many|NA|TRBJ1-4|TRBV7-2
TGTGCCAGCAGAAAGGGACGGACTAATGAAAAACTGTTTTTT
CASRKGRTNEKLFF
>many|TRBD2|TRBJ2-1|TRBV7-6
TGTGCCAGCAGCTTATTGGCGGGAGGGCCTAATGAGCAGTTCTTC
CASSLLAGGPNEQFF
>few|NA|TRBJ2-3|TRBV18
TGTGCCAGCTCAATTCAAGATACGCAGTATTTT
CASSIQDTQYF
>many|NA|TRBJ2-5|TRBV7-9
TGTGCCAGCAGCCCGGGAAAGGCATTTGGGATCCAAGAGACCCAGTACTTC
CASSPGKAFGIQETQYF
>many|NA|TRBJ2-2|TRBV9
TGTGCCAGCAGCGAGCAGGCAACGAACACCGGGGAGCTGTTTTTT
CASSEQATNTGELFF
>many|TRBD2|TRBJ2-7|TRBV10-3
TGTGCCATCAGTGAGTCAACTAGCGGAGGATCCTACGAGCAGTACTTC
CAISESTSGGSYEQYF
>many|NA|TRBJ2-7|TRBV7-8
TGTGCCAGCAGCTTAGGCTCCGAGGGCATCTACGAGCAGTACTTC
CASSLGSEGIYEQYF
>many|NA|TRBJ1-6|TRBV7-9
TGTGCCAGCAGCCCTGGATCCGGGCTACTTAATTCACCCCTCCACTTT
CASSPGSGLLNSPLHF
>many|TRBD1|TRBJ2-7|TRBV15
TGTGCCACCAGCCCCCAGAACATCGGCACACACAGGGGGATATCCTACGAGCAGTACTTC
CATSPQNIGTHRGISYEQYF
>many|NA|TRBJ2-2|TRBV18
TGTGCCAGCTCACCCTTGACAGCTTCGAACACCGGGGAGCTGTTTTTT
CASSPLTASNTGELFF
>many|TRBD2|TRBJ2-1|TRBV4-3
TGCGCCAGCTCCCGAGCGGGAGGGGGTTACAATGAGCAGTTCTTC
CASSRAGGGYNEQFF
>many|TRBD2|TRBJ2-1|TRBV25-1
TGTGCCAGCAGTGAATCCAGATCGGGAGGTCGGTACAATGAGCAGTTCTTC
CASSESRSGGRYNEQFF
>NA|NA|TRBJ2-7|TRBV5-1
TGCGCCAGCAGCCCCGTTGGGGGTGGTTCCTACGAGCAGTACTTC
CASSPVGGGSYEQYF
>many|NA|TRBJ1-1|TRBV12-3/TRBV12-4
TGTGCCAGCACCTTGGGGATTACAGGCTCTGAAGCTTTCTTT
CASTLGITGSEAFF
>many|TRBD2|TRBJ2-7|TRBV19
TGTGCCAGTAGTATCTTTGCGGGAGGGAACGAGCAGTACTTC
CASSIFAGGNEQYF
>many|NA|TRBJ1-1|TRBV18
TGTGCCAGCTCAACCGGTACTACTACCCGGGCTTTCTTT
CASSTGTTTRAFF
>NA|NA|TRBJ2-1|TRBV7-2
TGTGCCAGTGTCCTGAGGAGAGAGTACAATGAGCAGTTCTTC
CASVLRREYNEQFF
>many|NA|TRBJ2-3|TRBV19
TGTGCCAGTAGTAGGCAGCTTCCTTATGACACAGATACGCAGTATTTT
CASSRQLPYDTDTQYF
>medium-sized|TRBD2|TRBJ2-3|TRBV9
TGTGCCAGCAGCAGCACGCGGGAGAGGGGCACAGATACGCAGTATTTT
CASSSTRERGTDTQYF
>few|NA|TRBJ2-3|TRBV2
TGTGCCAGCAGTGACTCGGGGGAGACGCAGTATTTT
CASSDSGETQYF
>many|NA|TRBJ1-3|TRBV5-1
TGCGCCAGCAGCGGGGGCGGGGGCTCTGGAAACACCATATATTTT
CASSGGGGSGNTIYF
>medium-sized|NA|TRBJ2-5|TRBV7-3
TGTGCCAGCAGCTTCGGGTCTCAAGAGACCCAGTACTTC
CASSFGSQETQYF